Listed here is a single T cell receptor (beta chain). The trim removed 0 bases at V and 1 base at J, leaving 9 bases unmatched. Germline assignment: CDR1 SGHRS and CDR2 YFSETQ. The CDR3 consists of 17 residues. Participants were aged about 18 to 90 years from around 25 US areas. Cohorts were based on clinical histories the participants reported. Repertoires were generated with immunoSEQ multiplex PCR, while TCRdb's copy carries only in-frame clones and drops some. The profile shows 150,000 to 200,000 clones, 88% of them singletons. The record originates from a study of blood T cell repertoires in COVID-19.

This sequence was found in a young woman who had recovered from COVID-19. The chain combines TRBV5-1 with TRBJ1-2, with 7 bases aligning to TRBD1. What was sequenced was PBMCs or T cells enriched from blood (not recorded which). CDR3 in amino acids: CASSLGLGTEVNYGYTF. The CDR3 bases are TGCGCCAGCAGCTTGGGCCTGGGGACAGAAGTTAACTATGGCTACACCTTC.